A selection of T cell receptor beta chains follows, all from one sample in a study of radiation and T cells in renal cell carcinoma. This table comes from immunoSEQ multiplex PCR, and its TCRdb copy is limited to in-frame clones, with some not included. The sample shows some 150,000 clones, 70% to 90% of them seen only once. The specimen was blood, collected from a patient whose treatment included radiotherapy and nephrectomy. The source is a woman in her forties or fifties with renal cell carcinoma. Each CDR3 is given with its conserved first and last residue. The D gene is left open where the match is weak. Clone size is stated in some rows and not others, as once, few, many or a class when expanded.

d_call j_call v_call clone_size cdr3_nt cdr3_aa
TRBD2 TRBJ2-1 TRBV5-1 - TGCGCCAGCAGCTTGGTAGCGGGGCTCTACAATGAGCAGTTCTTC CASSLVAGLYNEQFF
- TRBJ2-7 TRBV2 - TGTGCCAGCAGTGGACGGTTAATTTCCTACGAGCAGTACTTC CASSGRLISYEQYF
- TRBJ1-1 TRBV18 - TGTGCCAGCTCACCCGAACTTACAGGGACCGGGAACACTGAAGCTTTCTTT CASSPELTGTGNTEAFF
- TRBJ2-5 TRBV7-2 - TGTGCCAGCAGCCGTACAGTTCGCTCCACTCAAGAGACCCAGTACTTC CASSRTVRSTQETQYF
- TRBJ2-1 TRBV6-5 - TGTGCCAGCAGCGATAGACGGAGACACAATGAGCAGTTCTTC CASSDRRRHNEQFF
TRBD2 TRBJ2-5 TRBV7-7 - TGTGCTAGCAGCTTAGAACGAGCGGGGGGGCCTAGGTTCCAAGAGACCCAGTACTTC CASSLERAGGPRFQETQYF
TRBD2 TRBJ2-7 TRBV4-1 - TGCGCCAGCAGCCAAGATAGCCTAGCGGGGGACCTCTCCTACGAGCAGTACTTC CASSQDSLAGDLSYEQYF
- TRBJ1-4 TRBV19 - TGTGCCAGTAGTATGAATCAAAAACTGTTTTTT CASSMNQKLFF
TRBD1 TRBJ1-1 TRBV7-3 - TGTGCCAGCAGCTCCACAGGGGCCGGCACTGAAGCTTTCTTT CASSSTGAGTEAFF
- TRBJ2-5 TRBV4-2 - TGTGCCAGCAGCCAAGTCACCTCGGTTCAAGAGACCCAGTACTTC CASSQVTSVQETQYF
TRBD1 TRBJ1-2 TRBV19 once TGTGCCAGCTCGGACAGGGATGGATATGGCTACACCTTC CASSDRDGYGYTF
- TRBJ1-1 TRBV6-5 - TGTGCCAGCATATCATTATCAGGGCAGGCCGCTTTCTTT CASISLSGQAAFF
TRBD1 TRBJ1-2 TRBV7-9 - TGTGCCAGCAGCTTAGAGGGACAGGACGGCTACACCTTC CASSLEGQDGYTF
- TRBJ1-1 TRBV6-1 - TGTGCCAGCAGAGCACAGGGAATGAACACTGAAGCTTTCTTT CASRAQGMNTEAFF
- TRBJ1-1 TRBV7-9 - TGTGCCAGCAGTTGGGGTCTCGGCACTGAAGCTTTCTTT CASSWGLGTEAFF
TRBD2 TRBJ2-7 TRBV28 - TGTGCCAGCAGGGGGGGAGGGATCGACGAGCAGTACTTC CASRGGGIDEQYF
- TRBJ2-7 TRBV7-2 - TGTGCCAGCAGCAACTCCTACGAGCAGTACTTC CASSNSYEQYF
- TRBJ2-1 TRBV5-1 - TGCGCCAGCAGCTATGGAGTCGCGGGAAGCGAGCAGTTCTTC CASSYGVAGSEQFF
- TRBJ1-2 TRBV19 - TGTGCCAGTAGTCTCGTGGCGGAGGGGTCTTATGGCTACACCTTC CASSLVAEGSYGYTF
TRBD1 TRBJ2-5 TRBV7-2 - TGTGCCAGCAGCGCCGGGACAGGGGGAGAGACCCAGTACTTC CASSAGTGGETQYF
- TRBJ1-2 TRBV6-1 - TGTGCCAGCAGGGTTGACCCGGGCTACGGCTACACCTTC CASRVDPGYGYTF
- TRBJ1-2 TRBV6-5 - TGTGCCAGCAGTTACTCGGTCGGGGTTAACTATGGCTACACCTTC CASSYSVGVNYGYTF
- TRBJ2-5 TRBV6-6 - TGTGCCAGCAGTTACTCCCAGGGCCGAGAGACCCAGTACTTC CASSYSQGRETQYF
- TRBJ1-5 TRBV11-2 - TGTGCCAGCAGCTCCTCAGGTGTGAATCAGCCCCAGCATTTT CASSSSGVNQPQHF
TRBD1 TRBJ2-1 TRBV6-1 - TGTGCCAGCAAAGACAGGGACGGGACCTACAATGAGCAGTTCTTC CASKDRDGTYNEQFF
- TRBJ1-1 TRBV20-1 - TGCAGTGCTGGTAACACTGAAGCTTTCTTT CSAGNTEAFF
TRBD1 TRBJ2-1 TRBV5-6 - TGTGCCAGCAGCGGGTCCGGGACAGCCACTGAATACAATGAGCAGTTCTTC CASSGSGTATEYNEQFF
- TRBJ1-3 TRBV6-5 - TGTGCCAGCAGACCTAGACAGTCTGGAAACACCATATATTTT CASRPRQSGNTIYF
- TRBJ2-6 TRBV10-3 - TGTGCCATCAGCCAGGGCGGCTCTGGGGCCAACGTCCTGACTTTC CAISQGGSGANVLTF
- TRBJ1-6 TRBV30 - TGTGCCTGGACAGGGGACTATAATTCACCCCTCCACTTT CAWTGDYNSPLHF
- TRBJ1-1 TRBV5-1 - TGCGCCAGCAACGGCCAGGGTACTGAAGCTTTCTTT CASNGQGTEAFF
TRBD2 TRBJ2-5 TRBV19 - TGTGCCAGCCATCTAGCGGGGTACCCTAAAGAGACCCAGTACTTC CASHLAGYPKETQYF
- TRBJ1-4 TRBV7-8 - TGTGCCAGCAGCCTCAGACAGAGCACTAATGAAAAACTGTTTTTT CASSLRQSTNEKLFF
- TRBJ2-6 TRBV2 - TGTGCCAGCTCCTCGGGGACCGGGGCCAACGTCCTGACTTTC CASSSGTGANVLTF
- TRBJ2-3 TRBV5-1 - TGCGCCAGCAGCTTGGCCCCTCGACGGCTAGCCGCGGCATCCGGAGATACGCAGTATTTT CASSLAPRRLAAASGDTQYF
- TRBJ2-7 TRBV6-1 - TGTGCCAGCAGTGAAAGGGGTTACGAGCAGTACTTC CASSERGYEQYF
TRBD1 TRBJ1-2 TRBV29-1 - TGCAGCGTTGGTGGCAGGGGGTTTTCGGTCGGCTACACCTTC CSVGGRGFSVGYTF
- TRBJ1-1 TRBV11-1 - TGTGCCAGCAGCTCCAATGGGGACACTGAAGCTTTCTTT CASSSNGDTEAFF
- TRBJ2-5 TRBV6-1 - TGTGCCAGCATGTTGGGGTACCAAGAGACCCAGTACTTC CASMLGYQETQYF
- TRBJ2-1 TRBV13 once TGTGCCAGCAGCTTAGGACTTCTATATTACAATGAGCAGTTCTTC CASSLGLLYYNEQFF
- TRBJ2-2 TRBV11-2 - TGTGCCAGCAGCTTAGCGGACACCGGGGAGCTGTTTTTT CASSLADTGELFF
- TRBJ2-7 TRBV7-9 - TGTGCCAGCAGCTTAGCAGATACCGAGCAGTACTTC CASSLADTEQYF
TRBD2 TRBJ2-1 TRBV7-8 - TGTGCCAGCAGCCATAGACTAGCGGGGGGGTCCGGTGAGCAGTTCTTC CASSHRLAGGSGEQFF
- TRBJ1-3 TRBV6-1 - TGTGCCAGCAGGACGCAGGGCTCTGGAAACACCATATATTTT CASRTQGSGNTIYF
- TRBJ1-6 TRBV9 - TGTGCCAGCAGCTTGGGGGGAATAGGTTCACCCCTCCACTTT CASSLGGIGSPLHF
TRBD1 TRBJ2-3 TRBV5-1 - TGCGCCAGCGGCTTGGGACAGTTGAGTGCAGATACGCAGTATTTT CASGLGQLSADTQYF
- TRBJ2-1 TRBV6-5 - TGTGCCAGCAGTTACGGCGGCTTCTCCTACAATGAGCAGTTCTTC CASSYGGFSYNEQFF
TRBD1 TRBJ2-7 TRBV2 once TGTGCCAGCAGAAGGACAGGGGGGCGGGAGCAGTACTTC CASRRTGGREQYF
- TRBJ1-2 TRBV14 - TGTGCCAGCAGCCAAGTCGGGAAAGAGTACGATGGCTACACCTTC CASSQVGKEYDGYTF
- TRBJ1-5 TRBV6-1 - TGTGCCAGCAGTGATCGGGGCAATCAGCCCCAGCATTTT CASSDRGNQPQHF